These T cell receptor beta chains were read from a single sample in a study of tumor-infiltrating lymphocytes in primary liver carcinoma. TCRdb re-called the multiplex PCR reads through MiXCR, storing one row per CDR3 protein. In the table there are under 200,000 distinct CDR3 sequences, just under 85% of which are singletons. Sequenced material: tumor tissue from primary liver carcinoma. These receptors all stem from a man aged 35-49 years with primary liver carcinoma and hepatitis B virus infection. The CDR3 runs from the conserved cysteine through the conserved F or W. The order of the fields is clone size, D gene, J gene, V gene, CDR3 DNA, CDR3 protein. A D gene is named only where the DNA matches it firmly. Clone size is shown for a subset of rows, as once, few, many or a class of expanded clone.

>-|-|TRBJ2-1|TRBV6-5
TGTGCCAGCAGTTACTCCAAGGCGGCAGGGCCCTCCTACTATGAGCAGTTCTTC
CASSYSKAAGPSYYEQFF
>few|-|TRBJ2-3|TRBV24-1
TGTGCCACCAGTGATACGGACAGAAGGGGCACAGATACGCAGTATTTT
CATSDTDRRGTDTQYF
>-|-|TRBJ2-1|TRBV4-1
TGTGCCAGCAGCCAAGAAGGGACCGCGGGCCGGAATCAGTGCTTC
CASSQEGTAGRNQCF
>-|TRBD1|TRBJ2-3|TRBV29-1
TGCAGCGTTTCCGGGACAGGGGAGCCAGATACGCAATATTTT
CSVSGTGEPDTQYF
>-|TRBD2|TRBJ2-3|TRBV6-5
TGTGTCACCAACCCAGGACTAGCGGGAACAGATATGCAGTATTTT
CVTNPGLAGTDMQYF
>once|-|TRBJ1-5|TRBV24-1
TGTGCCACCAGTGTCGGGGGTAGTGGGGATCAGCCCCAGCATTTT
CATSVGGSGDQPQHF
>once|-|TRBJ2-5|TRBV6-6
TGTGCCAGCGGTTACGCGTCTAACGGGCAAGAGACCCAGTACTTC
CASGYASNGQETQYF
>-|-|TRBJ2-3|TRBV29-1
TGCAGCGTTGAGGGTGGGGCCGGCATCACAGAAATGCAGTATTTT
CSVEGGAGITEMQYF
>-|-|TRBJ2-2|TRBV29-1
TGCAGCGTTGGGACTATCGCGGCGAACTACGGGGAGCTGTTTTTT
CSVGTIAANYGELFF
>-|-|TRBJ2-1|TRBV11-1
TGTACCAGCAGAGAGGTAGTGAGTAAGCAGTTCTTC
CTSREVVSKQFF
>-|TRBD1|TRBJ2-1|TRBV4-1
TGCGCCTGCGCCAATCGGGACAGGCAATACTACAATGAGCAGTTCTTC
CACANRDRQYYNEQFF
>-|-|TRBJ2-5|TRBV28
TGTGCCAGCAGGCCCACAGAGCAAGAGGCCCAGTACTTC
CASRPTEQEAQYF
>-|-|TRBJ2-1|TRBV11-3
TGTATCAGAAGCTTAGGCGTCTCGAACATTGAGCAGTTCTTC
CIRSLGVSNIEQFF
>-|TRBD1|TRBJ2-7|TRBV29-1
TGCAGCGTCCGGAGGGGGGACAGGGAAACCTATGAGCAGTACTTC
CSVRRGDRETYEQYF
>-|TRBD1|TRBJ1-1|TRBV6-6
TGTGCCAGCATCACAGGGGGGACTACTGTAGCATTCTTT
CASITGGTTVAFF
>-|TRBD1|TRBJ2-7|TRBV4-1
TGCGCCAGCAGCCATGGTGACAGGGGCCACGAGCAGTACTTC
CASSHGDRGHEQYF
>-|-|TRBJ1-2|TRBV6-5
TGTGCCAGCAGACCCGGGTCGGCTGAGTTAGGCTACACTTTC
CASRPGSAELGYTF
>-|-|TRBJ2-7|TRBV29-1
TGCAGCCTGACAGCCCCTCTCTCCTACGAGCAGTACTTC
CSLTAPLSYEQYF
>few|TRBD2|TRBJ2-3|TRBV6-5
TGTGATAGCAACCCAGGACTAGCGGGAACTGATACGCAGTATTTT
CDSNPGLAGTDTQYF
>-|-|TRBJ2-3|TRBV11-2
TGTGCCAGATGCTTAGGAGATACACAGTATTTT
CARCLGDTQYF
>-|-|TRBJ2-7|TRBV29-1
TGTAGAGTTGAAAGGGACGGCTACGAGCAGTACTTC
CRVERDGYEQYF
>-|TRBD2|TRBJ2-1|TRBV5-6
TGTGCCAGCAGCCGGGGACTAGGGGGAGTTTTGACCTACAATCAGCAGTTCTTC
CASSRGLGGVLTYNQQFF
>-|-|TRBJ1-6|TRBV5-1
-
CASSFAGGIGSPIHF